A selection of T cell receptor beta chains follows, all from one sample in a study of blood T cell repertoires in COVID-19. Using immunoSEQ multiplex PCR, the repertoire was profiled, and TCRdb retains in-frame clones only, with some absent. Altogether roughly 400,000 clones are present, roughly 86% being singletons, with the ten largest covering less than 2%. Sample: PBMCs or T cells enriched from blood (not recorded which). The receptors come from a woman younger than 45 who had recovered from COVID-19. CDR3s include the opening cysteine and the closing phenylalanine or tryptophan. The D gene is left open where the match is weak. A row's size may be missing; if present it is once, few, many or a size class.

v_gene	d_gene	abundance	j_gene	CDR3aa	CDR3nt
TRBV30	NA	NA	TRBJ1-5	CAWSVIQGVQPQHF	TGTGCCTGGAGTGTAATACAGGGTGTTCAGCCCCAGCATTTT
TRBV18	TRBD1	NA	TRBJ2-2	CATRLGQGPPPNTGELFF	TGTGCCACCAGACTCGGACAGGGGCCCCCCCCGAACACCGGGGAGCTGTTTTTT
TRBV2	NA	NA	TRBJ2-3	CASPGIEADTQYF	TGTGCCAGCCCCGGGATAGAAGCAGATACGCAGTATTTT
TRBV27	NA	NA	TRBJ2-7	CASRVYSGWGKSYEQYF	TGTGCCAGCAGAGTTTATAGCGGTTGGGGGAAGTCCTACGAGCAGTACTTC
TRBV28	NA	NA	TRBJ1-6	CASSLSNVWREEENSPLHF	TGTGCCAGCAGTTTATCTAACGTGTGGAGGGAAGAAGAGAATTCACCCCTCCACTTT
TRBV6-5	NA	once	TRBJ1-2	CASNRMVMGYTF	TGTGCCAGCAACAGGATGGTTATGGGCTACACCTTC
TRBV4-2	NA	NA	TRBJ2-1	CASSQGLDNEQFF	TGTGCCAGCAGCCAAGGGCTCGACAATGAGCAGTTCTTC
TRBV27	NA	NA	TRBJ1-1	CASGIGKNTEAFF	TGTGCCAGCGGGATCGGGAAGAACACTGAAGCTTTCTTT
TRBV15	NA	NA	TRBJ1-5	CATSRDRQGLVGNQPQHF	TGTGCCACCAGCAGAGATCGGCAGGGTCTAGTTGGCAATCAGCCCCAGCATTTT
TRBV29-1	NA	NA	TRBJ1-2	CSVEDRGSSGGYGYTF	TGCAGCGTTGAAGATCGCGGATCGTCGGGTGGCTATGGCTACACCTTC
TRBV29-1	TRBD1	NA	TRBJ2-5	CSYRQGAQETQYF	TGCAGCTACCGGCAGGGGGCCCAAGAGACCCAGTACTTC
TRBV30	NA	NA	TRBJ1-5	CAWNGNFGQPQHF	TGTGCCTGGAACGGGAACTTTGGTCAGCCCCAGCATTTT
TRBV4-3	NA	NA	TRBJ1-2	CASSQTVRNYGYTF	TGCGCCAGCAGCCAGACAGTCAGGAACTATGGCTACACCTTC
TRBV11-2	TRBD1	NA	TRBJ1-1	CASSPRTGARNTEAFF	TGTGCCAGCAGCCCGCGGACAGGGGCTAGGAACACTGAAGCTTTCTTT
TRBV7-6	TRBD2	NA	TRBJ2-5	CASSLGAGGLETQYF	TGTGCCAGCAGCTTAGGAGCGGGGGGGCTTGAGACCCAGTACTTC
TRBV6-5	NA	NA	TRBJ1-3	CASSLTVSAGNTIYF	TGTGCCAGCAGTTTAACAGTCTCGGCTGGAAACACCATATATTTT
TRBV5-1	NA	NA	TRBJ2-3	CGAPMRQHTRGSDTQYF	TGCGGCGCCCCGATGCGCCAGCATACCCGGGGGTCAGATACGCAGTATTTT
TRBV14	NA	NA	TRBJ1-2	CASSQDQVGRPYGYTF	TGTGCCAGCAGCCAAGACCAAGTAGGGAGACCATATGGCTACACCTTC
TRBV7-3	NA	once	TRBJ1-5	CASSRTRDQPQHF	TGTGCCAGCAGCCGGACAAGGGATCAGCCCCAGCATTTT
TRBV2	TRBD2	NA	TRBJ2-2	CASSERDIGTSGTGELFF	TGTGCCAGCAGTGAAAGGGACATAGGGACTAGCGGCACCGGGGAGCTGTTTTTT
TRBV11-3	TRBD1	NA	TRBJ2-1	CASSPGQGDNEQFF	TGTGCCAGCAGCCCGGGACAGGGGGACAATGAGCAGTTCTTC
TRBV13	NA	NA	TRBJ1-1	CASSPRTENTEAFF	TGTGCCAGCAGCCCCAGGACAGAAAACACTGAAGCTTTCTTT
TRBV19	TRBD1	NA	TRBJ2-3	CASSIIGQVNTDTQYF	TGTGCCAGTAGTATAATAGGACAGGTGAACACAGATACGCAGTATTTT
TRBV4-3	TRBD2	NA	TRBJ2-7	CASSQQVLAAGFYF	TGCGCCAGCAGCCAACAAGTCCTAGCGGCAGGGTTCTACTTC
TRBV28	TRBD1	NA	TRBJ2-7	CASSLPRDRGHEQYF	TGTGCCAGCAGTTTACCCCGGGACAGGGGCCACGAGCAGTACTTC
TRBV19	NA	NA	TRBJ1-2	CASSHYTAGGYTF	TGTGCCAGTAGTCATTACACGGCGGGTGGCTACACCTTC
TRBV12-5	NA	NA	TRBJ1-2	CASGLAVGGAGHRDGYTF	TGTGCTAGTGGTTTGGCGGTCGGTGGGGCAGGTCACCGCGACGGCTACACCTTC
TRBV7-9	NA	NA	TRBJ1-2	CASSFSGGYTF	TGTGCCAGCAGCTTTTCAGGTGGCTACACCTTC
TRBV6-5	NA	NA	TRBJ2-7	CASSYGGAGEQYF	TGTGCCAGCAGTTACGGGGGCGCGGGCGAGCAGTACTTC
TRBV6-5	NA	NA	TRBJ2-7	CASSKDRGTYEQYF	TGTGCCAGCAGCAAAGACAGAGGTACCTACGAGCAGTACTTC
TRBV5-1	NA	NA	TRBJ1-1	CASIGGGYMNTEAFF	TGCGCCAGCATCGGGGGAGGCTACATGAACACTGAAGCTTTCTTT